This TCR beta chain stems from a study of blood T cell repertoires in COVID-19. In the original workflow: Reference gene primer amplification gave nucleated cell count estimates. Assay: immunoSEQ multiplex PCR; the TCRdb copy retains only in-frame clones and omits some. The D gene and trimming were derived from the DNA, and the V and J assignments and clone size from that table. The table records fewer than 150,000 clones, 75% to 85% of them present only once. This clone was counted once. CDR1 and CDR2 (germline): MNHNS, SASEGT. With V trimmed by 2 bases and J by 7 bases, 13 bases remained unmatched. CDR3 size: 17 residues.

V usage is TRBV6-1 and J usage is TRBJ2-2; 7 nucleotides match TRBD2. Sequences were obtained from peripheral blood. This clonotype was obtained from a woman older than 75 with acute or convalescent COVID-19. The CDR3 DNA is TGTGCCAGCAGTGAAAATGGGCAAGCGGGATGGATCGGGGAGCTGTTTTTT. This translates into CASSENGQAGWIGELFF.